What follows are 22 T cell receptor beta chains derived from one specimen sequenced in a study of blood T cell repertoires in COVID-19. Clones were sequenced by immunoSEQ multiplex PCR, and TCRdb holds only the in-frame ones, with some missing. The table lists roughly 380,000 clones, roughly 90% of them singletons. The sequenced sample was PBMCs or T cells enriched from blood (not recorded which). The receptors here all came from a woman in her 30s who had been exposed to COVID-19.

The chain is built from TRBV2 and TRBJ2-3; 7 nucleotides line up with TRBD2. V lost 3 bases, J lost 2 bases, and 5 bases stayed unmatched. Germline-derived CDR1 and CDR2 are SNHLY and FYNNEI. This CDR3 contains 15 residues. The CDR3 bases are TGTGCCAGCAGTGACCTAGCGGCCCTCACAGATACGCAGTATTTT. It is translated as CASSDLAALTDTQYF.

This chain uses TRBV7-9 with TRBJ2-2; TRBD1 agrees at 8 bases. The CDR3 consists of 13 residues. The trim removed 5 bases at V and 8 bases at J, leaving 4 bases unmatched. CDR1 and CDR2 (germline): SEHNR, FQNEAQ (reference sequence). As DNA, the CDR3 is TGTGCCAGCAGCCCCTGGACAGGGGGGGAGCTGTTTTTT. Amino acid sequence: CASSPWTGGELFF. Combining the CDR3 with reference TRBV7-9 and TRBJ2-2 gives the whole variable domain DTGVSQNPRHKITKRGQNVTFRCDPISEHNRLYWYRQTLGQGPEFLTYFQNEAQLEKSRLLSDRFSAERPKGSFSTLEIQRTEQGDSAMYLCASSPWTGGELFFGEGSRLTVL.

CDR3 DNA sequence: TGTGCCAGCAGTTCCCGGACTAGCGGGAGGGTCAGCGAGCAGTACTTC. Its translation: CASSSRTSGRVSEQYF. This sequence joins TRBV6-6 and TRBJ2-7, with 15 bases that match TRBD2. The CDR3 is 16 residues long. Trimming at V came to 4 bases and at J to 6 bases, leaving 7 bases not matched to a gene. Germline CDR1 MNHNY, CDR2 SVGAGI (reference sequence).

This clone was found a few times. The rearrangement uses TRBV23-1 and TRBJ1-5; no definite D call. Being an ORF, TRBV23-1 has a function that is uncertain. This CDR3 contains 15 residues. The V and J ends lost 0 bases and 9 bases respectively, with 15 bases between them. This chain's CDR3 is CASSQSREASGPQHF. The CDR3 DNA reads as TGCGCCAGCAGTCAATCGAGGGAGGCCTCAGGGCCCCAGCATTTT.

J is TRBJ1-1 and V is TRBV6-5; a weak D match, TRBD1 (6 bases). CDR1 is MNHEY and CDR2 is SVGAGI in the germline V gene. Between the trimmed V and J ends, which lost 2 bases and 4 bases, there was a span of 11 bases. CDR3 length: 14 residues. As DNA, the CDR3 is TGTGCCAGCAGTTACACACAGGGTTTCACTGAAGCTTTCTTT. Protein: CASSYTQGFTEAFF.

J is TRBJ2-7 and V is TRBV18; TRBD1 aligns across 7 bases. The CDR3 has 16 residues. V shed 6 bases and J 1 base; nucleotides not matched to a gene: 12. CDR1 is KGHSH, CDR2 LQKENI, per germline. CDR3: CASSKDGQVRSYEQYF. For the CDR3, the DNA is TGTGCCAGCTCCAAGGACGGACAGGTCCGATCCTACGAGCAGTACTTC.

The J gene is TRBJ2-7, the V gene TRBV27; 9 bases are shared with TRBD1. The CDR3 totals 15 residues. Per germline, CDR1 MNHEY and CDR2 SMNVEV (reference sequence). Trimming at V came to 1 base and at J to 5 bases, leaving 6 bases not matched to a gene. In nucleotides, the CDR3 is TGTGCCAGCAGTTTATGGGACAGGGTAGCGGACGAGCAGTACTTC. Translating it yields CASSLWDRVADEQYF.

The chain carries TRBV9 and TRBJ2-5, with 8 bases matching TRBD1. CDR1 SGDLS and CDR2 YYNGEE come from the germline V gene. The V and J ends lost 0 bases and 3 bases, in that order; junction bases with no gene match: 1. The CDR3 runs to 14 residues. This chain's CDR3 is CASSVGGQEETQYF. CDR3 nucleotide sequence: TGTGCCAGCAGCGTAGGGGGACAGGAAGAGACCCAGTACTTC.

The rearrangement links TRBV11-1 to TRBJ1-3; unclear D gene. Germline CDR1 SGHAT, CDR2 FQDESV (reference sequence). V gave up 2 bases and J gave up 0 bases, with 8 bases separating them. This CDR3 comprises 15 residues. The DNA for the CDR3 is TGTGCCAGCAGCTTAAGCCTCTCCTCTGGAAACACCATATATTTT. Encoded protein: CASSLSLSSGNTIYF.

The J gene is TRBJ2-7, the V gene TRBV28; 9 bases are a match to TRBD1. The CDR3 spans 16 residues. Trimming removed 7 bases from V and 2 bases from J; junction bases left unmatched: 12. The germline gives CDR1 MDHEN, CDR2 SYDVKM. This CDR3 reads CASNGPGQGFTYEQYF. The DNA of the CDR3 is TGTGCCAGCAATGGTCCGGGACAGGGATTTACCTACGAGCAGTACTTC.

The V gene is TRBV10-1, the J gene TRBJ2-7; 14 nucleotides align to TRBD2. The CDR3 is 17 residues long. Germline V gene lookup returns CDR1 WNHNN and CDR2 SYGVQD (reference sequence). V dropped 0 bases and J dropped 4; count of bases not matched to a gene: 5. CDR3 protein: CASSESTSGRAPYEQYF. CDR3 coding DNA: TGCGCCAGCAGTGAGTCGACTAGCGGGAGGGCTCCGTACGAGCAGTACTTC.

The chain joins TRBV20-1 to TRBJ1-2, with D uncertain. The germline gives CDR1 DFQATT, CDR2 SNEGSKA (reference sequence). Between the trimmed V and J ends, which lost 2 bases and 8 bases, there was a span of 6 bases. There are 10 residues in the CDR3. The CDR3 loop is CSARSEGYTF. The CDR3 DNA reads TGCAGTGCTAGAAGCGAGGGCTACACCTTC.

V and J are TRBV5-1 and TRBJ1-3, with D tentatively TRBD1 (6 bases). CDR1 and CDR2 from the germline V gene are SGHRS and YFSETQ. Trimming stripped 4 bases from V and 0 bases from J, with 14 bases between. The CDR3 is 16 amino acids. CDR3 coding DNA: TGCGCCAGCAGCCGATCGGGACAAGACTCTGGAAACACCATATATTTT. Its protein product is CASSRSGQDSGNTIYF. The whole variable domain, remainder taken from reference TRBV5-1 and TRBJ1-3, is KAGVTQTPRYLIKTRGQQVTLSCSPISGHRSVSWYQQTPGQGLQFLFEYFSETQRNKGNFPGRFSGRQFSNSRSEMNVSTLELGDSALYLCASSRSGQDSGNTIYFGEGSWLTVV.

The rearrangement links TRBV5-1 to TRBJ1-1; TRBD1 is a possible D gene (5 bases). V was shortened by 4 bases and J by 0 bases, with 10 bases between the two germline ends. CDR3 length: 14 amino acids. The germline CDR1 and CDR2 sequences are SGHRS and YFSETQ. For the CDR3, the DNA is TGCGCCAGCAGCCCCGGGGGGATGAACACTGAAGCTTTCTTT. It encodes CASSPGGMNTEAFF.

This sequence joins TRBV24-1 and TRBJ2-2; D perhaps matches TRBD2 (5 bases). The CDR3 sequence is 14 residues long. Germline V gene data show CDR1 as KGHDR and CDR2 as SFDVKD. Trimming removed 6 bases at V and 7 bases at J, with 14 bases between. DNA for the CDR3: TGTGCCACCAGTAGGGCCGGAGGCATCGGGGAGCTGTTTTTT. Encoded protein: CATSRAGGIGELFF.

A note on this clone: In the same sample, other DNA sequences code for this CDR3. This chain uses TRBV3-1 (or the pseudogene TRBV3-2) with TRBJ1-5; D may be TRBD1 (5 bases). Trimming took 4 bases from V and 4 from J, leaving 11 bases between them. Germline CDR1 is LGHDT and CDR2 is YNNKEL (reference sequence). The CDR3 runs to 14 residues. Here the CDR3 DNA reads TGTGCCAGCAGCCCCACGGGGGGTAATCAGCCCCAGCATTTT. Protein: CASSPTGGNQPQHF.

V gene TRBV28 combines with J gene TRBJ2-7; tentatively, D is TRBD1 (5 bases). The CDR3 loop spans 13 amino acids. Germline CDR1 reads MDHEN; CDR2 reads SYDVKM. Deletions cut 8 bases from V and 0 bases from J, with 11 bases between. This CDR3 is CASSDTSSYEQYF. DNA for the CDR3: TGTGCCAGCTCGGACACGAGCTCCTACGAGCAGTACTTC. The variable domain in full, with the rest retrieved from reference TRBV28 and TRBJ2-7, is DVKVTQSSRYLVKRTGEKVFLECVQDMDHENMFWYRQDPGLGLRLIYFSYDVKMKEKGDIPEGYSVSREKKERFSLILESASTNQTSMYLCASSDTSSYEQYFGPGTRLTVT.

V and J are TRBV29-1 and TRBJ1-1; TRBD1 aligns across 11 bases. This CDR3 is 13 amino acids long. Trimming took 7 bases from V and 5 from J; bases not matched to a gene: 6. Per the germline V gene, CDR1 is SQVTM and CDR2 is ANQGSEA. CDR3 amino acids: CSAWDRGETEAFF. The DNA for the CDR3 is TGCAGCGCCTGGGACAGGGGGGAAACTGAAGCTTTCTTT.

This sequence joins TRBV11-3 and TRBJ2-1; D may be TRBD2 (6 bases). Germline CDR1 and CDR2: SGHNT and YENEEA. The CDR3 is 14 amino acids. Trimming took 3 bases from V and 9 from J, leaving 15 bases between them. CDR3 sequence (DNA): TGTGCCAGCAGCTTCTTACAACTAGCCGCTGAGCAGTTCTTC. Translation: CASSFLQLAAEQFF.

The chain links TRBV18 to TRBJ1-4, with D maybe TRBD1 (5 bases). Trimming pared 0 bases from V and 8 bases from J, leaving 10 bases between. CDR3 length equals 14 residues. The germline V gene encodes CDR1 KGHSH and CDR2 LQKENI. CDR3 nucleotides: TGTGCCAGCTCACCACCCAGGGACTGGGAAAAACTGTTTTTT. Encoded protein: CASSPPRDWEKLFF.

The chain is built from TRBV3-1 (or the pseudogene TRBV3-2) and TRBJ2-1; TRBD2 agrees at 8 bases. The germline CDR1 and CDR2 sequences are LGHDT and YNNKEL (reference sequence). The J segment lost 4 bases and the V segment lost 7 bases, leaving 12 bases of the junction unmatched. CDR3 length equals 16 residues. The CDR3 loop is CASKGEELAEYNEQFF. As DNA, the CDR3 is TGTGCCAGCAAGGGTGAGGAACTAGCGGAGTACAATGAGCAGTTCTTC.

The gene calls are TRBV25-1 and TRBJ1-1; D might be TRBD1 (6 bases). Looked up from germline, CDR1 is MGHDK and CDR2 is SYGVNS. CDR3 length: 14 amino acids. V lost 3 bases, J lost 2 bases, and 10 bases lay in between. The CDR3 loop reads CASSDQGFNTEAFF. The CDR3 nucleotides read TGTGCCAGCAGTGATCAGGGGTTTAACACTGAAGCTTTCTTT.